Listed below are T cell receptor beta chains from one sample, sequenced in a study of shared clonotypes between healthy human individuals. Repertoires were generated with immunoSEQ multiplex PCR, while TCRdb's copy carries only in-frame clones and drops some. The sample carries 1,500,000 or so clones, about 98.5% recorded once. The source material was naive CD4+ T cells sorted from blood. Receptors originate from a young man in good health. Each CDR3 is given with its conserved first and last residue. D genes are given only for firm matches. A row's size may be missing; if present it is once, few, many or a size class.

D: TRBD1; V: TRBV13; size: .; J: TRBJ2-6; CDR3: CASSSGTGGSGANVLTF; DNA: TGTGCCAGCAGCTCCGGGACAGGGGGCTCTGGGGCCAACGTCCTGACTTTC
D: .; V: TRBV5-4; size: .; J: TRBJ1-5; CDR3: CATQHGPFVSNQPQHF; DNA: TGTGCCACCCAGCACGGCCCTTTTGTTAGCAATCAGCCCCAGCATTTT
D: TRBD2; V: TRBV10-1; size: .; J: TRBJ2-1; CDR3: CASSLTSGSLREQFF; DNA: TGCGCCAGCAGTTTAACTAGCGGGAGTCTCCGTGAGCAGTTCTTC
D: TRBD2; V: TRBV9; size: .; J: TRBJ2-3; CDR3: CASSVRGLLAASTDTQYF; DNA: TGTGCCAGCAGCGTAAGGGGCTTACTAGCGGCTAGCACAGATACGCAGTATTTT
D: .; V: TRBV10-3; size: .; J: TRBJ1-3; CDR3: CAISAGLGTIYF; DNA: TGTGCCATCAGTGCCGGTCTGGGCACCATATATTTT
D: .; V: TRBV7-6; size: .; J: TRBJ2-7; CDR3: CASSLSRGYEQYF; DNA: TGTGCCAGCAGCTTATCCAGGGGCTACGAGCAGTACTTC
D: TRBD1; V: TRBV15; size: once; J: TRBJ2-1; CDR3: CATSRQLGGSYNEQFF; DNA: TGTGCCACCAGCAGACAGTTAGGGGGCAGCTACAATGAGCAGTTCTTC
D: .; V: TRBV27; size: .; J: TRBJ2-3; CDR3: CASSLGSTDTQYF; DNA: TGTGCCAGCAGTTTGGGTAGCACAGATACGCAGTATTTT
D: .; V: TRBV11-2; size: .; J: TRBJ1-4; CDR3: CASSRGGGEKLFF; DNA: TGTGCCAGCAGCAGGGGAGGTGGTGAAAAACTGTTTTTT
D: .; V: TRBV5-1; size: .; J: TRBJ2-5; CDR3: CASSLDGETQYF; DNA: TGCGCCAGCAGCTTGGACGGGGAGACCCAGTACTTC
D: .; V: TRBV2; size: .; J: TRBJ1-3; CDR3: CASERGSGNTIYF; DNA: TGTGCCAGCGAGAGAGGCTCTGGAAACACCATATATTTT
D: TRBD2; V: TRBV6-4; size: .; J: TRBJ2-1; CDR3: CASSDSGSPRNEQFF; DNA: TGTGCCAGCAGTGACAGCGGGAGCCCCCGCAATGAGCAGTTCTTC
D: .; V: TRBV5-1; size: .; J: TRBJ2-4; CDR3: CASSLILGADKNIQYF; DNA: TGCGCCAGCAGCCTTATCCTCGGCGCGGACAAAAACATTCAGTACTTC
D: .; V: TRBV7-2; size: .; J: TRBJ1-2; CDR3: CASSRELTNYGYTF; DNA: TGTGCCAGCAGCCGAGAGCTAACTAACTATGGCTACACCTTC
D: TRBD2; V: TRBV6-5; size: .; J: TRBJ2-1; CDR3: CASSYGFSLAGNEQFF; DNA: TGTGCCAGCAGTTACGGTTTTAGCCTAGCGGGTAATGAGCAGTTCTTC
D: .; V: TRBV27; size: .; J: TRBJ2-7; CDR3: CASRHTVSYEQYF; DNA: TGTGCCAGCAGGCACACCGTCTCCTACGAGCAGTACTTC
D: TRBD2; V: TRBV28; size: .; J: TRBJ2-1; CDR3: CASSFGLAGSSYNEQFF; DNA: TGTGCCAGCAGTTTTGGACTAGCGGGAAGCTCCTACAATGAGCAGTTCTTC
D: .; V: TRBV27; size: once; J: TRBJ2-7; CDR3: CASSLSGLPYEQYF; DNA: TGTGCCAGCAGTTTAAGCGGGCTGCCCTACGAGCAGTACTTC
D: .; V: TRBV13; size: .; J: TRBJ1-1; CDR3: CASSSGHSNTEAFF; DNA: TGTGCCAGCAGCTCGGGACATTCGAACACTGAAGCTTTCTTT
D: .; V: TRBV7-2; size: .; J: TRBJ2-7; CDR3: CASSTRPGVEQYF; DNA: TGTGCCAGCAGCACCCGACCAGGAGTCGAGCAGTACTTC
D: TRBD1; V: TRBV5-1; size: .; J: TRBJ2-5; CDR3: CASSLDPTGGLLETQYF; DNA: TGCGCCAGCAGCTTGGATCCCACAGGGGGCTTATTGGAGACCCAGTACTTC
D: .; V: TRBV28; size: .; J: TRBJ1-5; CDR3: CASTNNQPQHF; DNA: TGTGCCAGCACCAACAATCAGCCCCAGCATTTT
D: .; V: TRBV7-9; size: .; J: TRBJ2-3; CDR3: CASSPQVGTTDTQYF; DNA: TGTGCCAGCAGCCCCCAAGTGGGTACCACAGATACGCAGTATTTT
D: .; V: TRBV27; size: .; J: TRBJ2-7; CDR3: CVSGHYEQYF; DNA: TGTGTTAGCGGCCACTACGAGCAGTACTTC
D: TRBD2; V: TRBV5-4; size: .; J: TRBJ2-7; CDR3: CASSPTSAMTLYEQYF; DNA: TGTGCCAGCAGCCCGACTAGCGCGATGACTTTATACGAGCAGTACTTC
D: TRBD2; V: TRBV7-6; size: .; J: TRBJ2-5; CDR3: CASSLVASGRPETQYF; DNA: TGTGCCAGCAGCTTAGTGGCTAGCGGGAGGCCGGAGACCCAGTACTTC
D: .; V: TRBV12-5; size: .; J: TRBJ1-1; CDR3: CASAPWGHLNTEAFF; DNA: TGTGCTAGTGCTCCCTGGGGGCACCTGAACACTGAAGCTTTCTTT
D: TRBD1; V: TRBV9; size: .; J: TRBJ2-7; CDR3: CASSVVDQGAFYEQYF; DNA: TGTGCCAGCAGCGTAGTGGATCAGGGGGCCTTCTACGAGCAGTACTTC
D: TRBD1; V: TRBV5-1; size: .; J: TRBJ1-4; CDR3: CASSSGQGDEKLFF; DNA: TGCGCCAGCAGCTCGGGACAGGGTGATGAAAAACTGTTTTTT
D: TRBD2; V: TRBV11-2; size: .; J: TRBJ2-3; CDR3: CASSIGSRGLAGTDTQYF; DNA: TGTGCCAGCAGCATAGGATCTAGGGGACTAGCGGGCACAGATACGCAGTATTTT
D: .; V: TRBV2; size: .; J: TRBJ1-5; CDR3: CASSEATIQPQHF; DNA: TGTGCCAGCAGTGAAGCAACAATTCAGCCCCAGCATTTT
D: .; V: TRBV7-3; size: .; J: TRBJ2-2; CDR3: CASSLMQASGELFF; DNA: TGTGCCAGCAGCTTAATGCAGGCCTCCGGGGAGCTGTTTTTT
D: TRBD2; V: TRBV7-9; size: .; J: TRBJ2-7; CDR3: CASSPSGREGNEQYF; DNA: TGTGCCAGCAGCCCTTCCGGGCGGGAGGGTAACGAGCAGTACTTC
D: TRBD1; V: TRBV4-1; size: .; J: TRBJ2-3; CDR3: CASSQDTGGADTQYF; DNA: TGCGCCAGCAGCCAAGATACAGGGGGTGCAGATACGCAGTATTTT
D: .; V: TRBV10-2; size: once; J: TRBJ1-1; CDR3: CASSQTMNTEAFF; DNA: TGCGCCAGCAGTCAGACCATGAACACTGAAGCTTTCTTT
D: .; V: TRBV28; size: once; J: TRBJ2-5; CDR3: CASSQTSSETQYF; DNA: TGTGCCAGCAGTCAGACTAGTTCCGAGACCCAGTACTTC
D: TRBD2; V: TRBV18; size: .; J: TRBJ2-1; CDR3: CASSPGAGGLGNEQFF; DNA: TGTGCCAGCTCACCAGGAGCGGGAGGGTTAGGCAATGAGCAGTTCTTC
D: .; V: TRBV29-1; size: once; J: TRBJ2-1; CDR3: CSVESPLAEQFF; DNA: TGCAGCGTTGAATCTCCCCTAGCGGAGCAGTTCTTC
D: TRBD1; V: TRBV5-1; size: .; J: TRBJ2-7; CDR3: CASSPRPGQGTGEQYF; DNA: TGCGCCAGCAGCCCCCGCCCCGGACAGGGGACTGGGGAGCAGTACTTC
D: .; V: TRBV19; size: once; J: TRBJ2-7; CDR3: CASGSERTYEQYF; DNA: TGTGCCAGCGGCAGTGAACGCACCTACGAGCAGTACTTC
D: .; V: TRBV10-2; size: once; J: TRBJ2-2; CDR3: CASSDLPNTGELFF; DNA: TGCGCCAGCAGTGATTTACCGAACACCGGGGAGCTGTTTTTT
D: .; V: TRBV28; size: .; J: TRBJ2-7; CDR3: CASSLNRVRDEQYF; DNA: TGTGCCAGCAGTTTAAACAGGGTACGGGACGAGCAGTACTTC